Listed below are T cell receptor beta chains from one sample, sequenced in a study of cytomegalovirus exposure and HLA in healthy donors. Measured with immunoSEQ multiplex PCR; TCRdb has only the in-frame clones, and not every one. The table records 50,000 or so clones, around 50% of them present only once. The source material was PBMCs. Receptor source: a human donor in good health. The CDR3 runs from the conserved cysteine through the conserved F or W. The order of the fields is CDR3 DNA, CDR3 protein, J gene, V gene, clone size, D gene. The D gene is left open where the match is weak. Some rows have no size entry. The others give once, few or many, or a class for an expanded clone.

TGTGCCAGCAGTTTACTACAGGGTAGGAACACTGAAGCTTTCTTT	CASSLLQGRNTEAFF	TRBJ1-1	TRBV27	NA	NA
TGTTCCAGCAGCCCTTCGGGACAGCCCCAGCATTTT	CSSSPSGQPQHF	TRBJ1-5	TRBV7-9	NA	NA
TGTGCCAGCAGCCGCGACAGTCAGCATGGCTACACCTTC	CASSRDSQHGYTF	TRBJ1-2	TRBV7-9	NA	NA
TGTGCCAGCAGCTCCCCCCGGGGGACAGGGAGGGATGGGGCCAACGTCCTGACTTTC	CASSSPRGTGRDGANVLTF	TRBJ2-6	TRBV7-8	NA	TRBD1
TGTGCCAGCAGTTACGTGGCGGGGGGGCCGGGTACGCAGTATTTT	CASSYVAGGPGTQYF	TRBJ2-3	TRBV6-6	NA	TRBD2
TGTGCCAGCAGCCAGGGACAGACTAATGAAAAACTGTTTTTT	CASSQGQTNEKLFF	TRBJ1-4	TRBV4-2	NA	TRBD1
TGTTCCAGCAGCTTAACAGGCACTGAAGCTTTCTTT	CSSSLTGTEAFF	TRBJ1-1	TRBV7-9	NA	NA
TGCGCCAGCTCGGACAGGGTGGGCACTGAAGCTTTCTTT	CASSDRVGTEAFF	TRBJ1-1	TRBV5-1	NA	TRBD1
TGTGCCAGCAGCGTTGTCCAGGGCGGTGGCTACACCTTC	CASSVVQGGGYTF	TRBJ1-2	TRBV7-8	NA	NA
TGCGCCAGCAGCCCGGGACTAGGATTCACCGGGGAGCTGTTTTTT	CASSPGLGFTGELFF	TRBJ2-2	TRBV5-1	NA	TRBD2
TGCGCCAGCAGCTTGGACAGGGCCGAAGAAAAACTGTTTTTT	CASSLDRAEEKLFF	TRBJ1-4	TRBV5-1	NA	NA
TGTGCCAGCACCCGACCGGGACTTTCGTACAATGAGCAGTTCTTC	CASTRPGLSYNEQFF	TRBJ2-1	TRBV5-4	NA	NA
TGCGCCAGCAGCCAAGCCACAGGGCGGAACACTGAAGCTTTCTTT	CASSQATGRNTEAFF	TRBJ1-1	TRBV4-1	NA	NA
TGTGCCAGCAGGACTACAGGGTACTACGAGCAGTACTTC	CASRTTGYYEQYF	TRBJ2-7	TRBV6-5	few	NA
TGTGCCAGCTCACTTTCACAGGGTAACACAGATACGCAGTATTTT	CASSLSQGNTDTQYF	TRBJ2-3	TRBV18	NA	NA
TGTGCCAGCTCACCGCGGACAGAAGAGACCCAGTACTTC	CASSPRTEETQYF	TRBJ2-5	TRBV18	NA	NA
TGTGCCAGCAGTTTAGGCGGGACAGGGGCATCCATATATTTT	CASSLGGTGASIYF	TRBJ1-3	TRBV28	NA	TRBD1
TGTGCCAGCAGCTTATGGACAATTAGCAATCAGCCCCAGCATTTT	CASSLWTISNQPQHF	TRBJ1-5	TRBV5-6	NA	NA
TGCGCCAGCAGCTTGGGGCCGAACTATGGCTACACCTTC	CASSLGPNYGYTF	TRBJ1-2	TRBV5-1	few	NA
TGTGCCAGCAGTCCTGACAGCTATGGCTACACCTTC	CASSPDSYGYTF	TRBJ1-2	TRBV6-5	NA	NA
TGCGCCAGCAGCCAAGATCCAGGGGGTAGTTCTGGGGCCAACGTCCTGACTTTC	CASSQDPGGSSGANVLTF	TRBJ2-6	TRBV4-1	NA	TRBD1
TGTGCCAGCAGCGCTGGGGGGACAGGGAACGTCTATGGCTACACCTTC	CASSAGGTGNVYGYTF	TRBJ1-2	TRBV7-9	NA	TRBD1
TGTGCCAGCAGCTCGAAACAGGGGGGCTATGGCTACACCTTC	CASSSKQGGYGYTF	TRBJ1-2	TRBV7-2	NA	TRBD1
TGCGCCAGCAACCGACAAGCAGGGGGAAGCACAGATACGCAGTATTTT	CASNRQAGGSTDTQYF	TRBJ2-3	TRBV4-1	NA	TRBD1
TGTGCCAGCAGTGAATTGAGTTTCCGGGGATCCTATAATTCACCCCTCCACTTT	CASSELSFRGSYNSPLHF	TRBJ1-6	TRBV6-1	NA	NA
TGCGCCAGCAGTAGTACGGGATTCCAAGAGACCCAGTACTTC	CASSSTGFQETQYF	TRBJ2-5	TRBV5-1	few	NA
TGTGCCAGCAGTTTACAGGGGGCCCGAGAGGCCCAGCATTTT	CASSLQGAREAQHF	TRBJ1-5	TRBV27	few	TRBD1
TGTGCCAGCAGCTCCGGGGGGGCGGGAGAGGAGCAGTACTTC	CASSSGGAGEEQYF	TRBJ2-5	TRBV7-9	few	TRBD2
TGTGCTAGCAGCTCGAGATTCGGGACTAACTACGAGCAGTACTTC	CASSSRFGTNYEQYF	TRBJ2-7	TRBV7-7	NA	TRBD2
TGTGCCTGGACCACTGGACAGGAGAGGGGCTACACCTTC	CAWTTGQERGYTF	TRBJ1-2	TRBV30	NA	TRBD1
TGTGCCAGCGAGACAGGGGGGTACGAGCAGTACTTC	CASETGGYEQYF	TRBJ2-7	TRBV6-5	few	TRBD1
TGTGCCAGCAGGATACAGGGTTACAATTCACCCCTCCACTTT	CASRIQGYNSPLHF	TRBJ1-6	TRBV27	few	NA
TGTGCCAGCAGCTTAGCGATTAGAACTACCCCACAAGAGACCCAGTACTTC	CASSLAIRTTPQETQYF	TRBJ2-5	TRBV7-9	NA	NA
TGTGCCAGCAGCCAGGGTGGTAGGTGGACCCAGTACTTC	CASSQGGRWTQYF	TRBJ2-5	TRBV7-2	NA	NA
TGCAGTGCCCTAGGAGAGACCCAGTACTTC	CSALGETQYF	TRBJ2-5	TRBV20-1	NA	NA
TGTGCCAGCAGTGAGAGGGACAGCATGTTTGGTGAAAAACTGTTTTTT	CASSERDSMFGEKLFF	TRBJ1-4	TRBV2	NA	TRBD1
TGCAGCGTTGGCGGGGCAACTAATGAAAAACTGTTTTTT	CSVGGATNEKLFF	TRBJ1-4	TRBV29-1	NA	NA
TGTGCCTGGAGTCTTAGGTGGGCGCCTTTCTTT	CAWSLRWAPFF	TRBJ1-1	TRBV30	few	NA
TGCGCCAGCAAACGAGCGGACCCCACAGATACGCAGTATTTT	CASKRADPTDTQYF	TRBJ2-3	TRBV5-1	once	NA
TGTGCCAGCTCACCAGGACTAGCCAGCAATGAGCAGTTCTTC	CASSPGLASNEQFF	TRBJ2-1	TRBV18	NA	TRBD2
TGCGCCAGCAGCTTGTCAATAGGAGACGAGCAGTACTTC	CASSLSIGDEQYF	TRBJ2-7	TRBV5-1	NA	NA
TGTGCCAGCAGCCCAGACAGTCCCTACGAGCAGTACTTC	CASSPDSPYEQYF	TRBJ2-7	TRBV7-9	NA	NA
TGTGCCAGTAGCCCAGAAGACAGGTCAACTCAGCATTTT	CASSPEDRSTQHF	TRBJ1-5	TRBV19	NA	NA
TGTTCCAGCAGCTTACCACAGAGAATCTGGATGACCGGGGAGCTGTTTTTT	CSSSLPQRIWMTGELFF	TRBJ2-2	TRBV7-9	NA	NA
TGCGCCAGCAGCCAAGCGGGACAGGGCTATGGCTACACCTTC	CASSQAGQGYGYTF	TRBJ1-2	TRBV4-1	once	TRBD1
TGTGCCAGCACCGCGGGACAGTGGGAAAACACCATATATTTT	CASTAGQWENTIYF	TRBJ1-3	TRBV6-6	NA	TRBD1
TGTGCCAGCAGCCTCGGACGGCAGGGAACTGAAGCTTTCTTT	CASSLGRQGTEAFF	TRBJ1-1	TRBV7-9	NA	NA
TGTGCCAGTAGTAGGGACAGACAAGAGACCCAGTACTTC	CASSRDRQETQYF	TRBJ2-5	TRBV19	NA	TRBD1
TGTGCCAGTAGCGCCCCAGGGGCTTACTATGGCTACACCTTC	CASSAPGAYYGYTF	TRBJ1-2	TRBV19	NA	NA
TGTGCCAGCAGTTTTGAGGGTTCCTACGAGCAGTACTTC	CASSFEGSYEQYF	TRBJ2-7	TRBV27	few	NA
TGCGCCAGCAGCTCAGGACAGGGCACCTACGAGCAGTACTTC	CASSSGQGTYEQYF	TRBJ2-7	TRBV5-1	once	TRBD1
TGTGCCAGCAGTGGGTCCAGGGTTACTGGCTACACCTTC	CASSGSRVTGYTF	TRBJ1-2	TRBV2	NA	NA
TGTGCCAGCAGCTTCTTCGCTGGGCCTACCGGGGAGCTGTTTTTT	CASSFFAGPTGELFF	TRBJ2-2	TRBV7-3	NA	NA
TGTGCCAGCAGCTTTTCTCTCGTGACAGCTCAAGAGACCCAGTACTTC	CASSFSLVTAQETQYF	TRBJ2-5	TRBV11-2	NA	NA
TGTGCCAGCAGCCGCATAGGGGACATGAACACTGAAGCTTTCTTT	CASSRIGDMNTEAFF	TRBJ1-1	TRBV7-2	NA	NA
TGTGCCAGCACTCGACAGGGGATCACTGAAGCTTTCTTT	CASTRQGITEAFF	TRBJ1-1	TRBV6-6	few	TRBD1
TGTGCCAGCAGTTTATACGGGACAGGGGCGAATCCGGGGAACACTGAAGCTTTCTTT	CASSLYGTGANPGNTEAFF	TRBJ1-1	TRBV27	few	TRBD1
TGTGCCAGCAGCTATGGACTAGCGAGCGAGCAGTACTTC	CASSYGLASEQYF	TRBJ2-7	TRBV9	few	TRBD2
TGTGCCAGCAACGGGGGGGCCACGATAAAGAGTGAGCAGTTCTTC	CASNGGATIKSEQFF	TRBJ2-1	TRBV11-2	few	TRBD2